This entry lists 25 T cell receptor beta chains sequenced from one sample in a study of cytomegalovirus exposure and HLA in healthy donors. This PCR relied on a set of 60 Vbeta primers and 13 Jbeta primers. This table comes from immunoSEQ multiplex PCR, and its TCRdb copy is limited to in-frame clones, with some not included. The table records fewer than 250,000 clones, more than 65% of them present only once. Material for sequencing was PBMCs. Every receptor here comes from a man in his forties in good health and CMV-seropositive.

The chain couples TRBV10-3 to TRBJ1-6, with 9 bases lining up with TRBD1. Germline assignment: CDR1 ENHRY and CDR2 SYGVKD. The CDR3 sequence is 13 residues long. Trimming took 11 bases from V and 7 from J; bases not matched to a gene: 6. The CDR3 here is CAVQGAFNSPLHF. The CDR3 DNA follows: TGTGCCGTACAGGGGGCTTTCAATTCACCCCTCCACTTT.

The V gene is TRBV7-3, the J gene TRBJ2-1, with no clear D. The CDR3 has 11 residues. Germline CDR1 is SGHTA and CDR2 is FQGTGA. The ends were cut back, 5 bases at V and 9 bases at J, with 8 bases in the middle. CDR3 amino acids: CASSAGVEQFF. In nucleotides, the CDR3 is TGTGCCAGCAGCGCAGGTGTTGAGCAGTTCTTC.

This clone was counted a few times. V usage is TRBV5-8 and J usage is TRBJ2-5; TRBD2 agrees at 13 bases. Germline assignment: CDR1 SGHTS and CDR2 YDEGEE. V trimming: 4 bases; J trimming: 1 base; junction bases outside the gene matches: 4. CDR3 size: 16 residues. CDR3 bases: TGTGCCAGCAGCCACTGGACTAGCGGGAGCCAAGAGACCCAGTACTTC. Its translation: CASSHWTSGSQETQYF.

The genes are TRBV7-2 and TRBJ2-5, with D perhaps TRBD2 (6 bases). The ends were cut back, 5 bases at V and 4 bases at J, with 14 bases in the middle. Germline CDR1 and CDR2: SGHTA and FQGNSA. This CDR3 has 14 residues. Written as DNA, the CDR3 is TGTGCCAGCAGCACCCGACTAGGTCGAGAGACCCAGTACTTC. It encodes CASSTRLGRETQYF.

V usage is TRBV19 and J usage is TRBJ2-1; a possible D gene is TRBD2 (6 bases). The ends were cut back, 7 bases at V and 0 bases at J, with 13 bases in the middle. Looked up from germline, CDR1 is LNHDA and CDR2 is SQIVND (reference sequence). The CDR3 is made up of 15 amino acids. The CDR3 spells CASKGGKSSYNEQFF. Here the CDR3 DNA reads TGTGCCAGTAAAGGCGGGAAAAGCTCCTACAATGAGCAGTTCTTC.

The genes are TRBV7-8 and TRBJ1-5, with 7 bases fitting TRBD1. This CDR3 has 18 amino acids. The trim removed 0 bases at V and 0 bases at J, leaving 8 bases unmatched. Germline CDR1 is SGHVS and CDR2 is FQNEAQ. The CDR3 loop reads CASSLARTGSFSNQPQHF. The CDR3 coding sequence is TGTGCCAGCAGCTTAGCGAGGACAGGCTCCTTTAGCAATCAGCCCCAGCATTTT.

The rearrangement links TRBV5-1 to TRBJ1-6; D is unresolved. The CDR3 extends over 15 amino acids. Trimming left V 0 bases short and J 8 bases short, with 12 bases between. Germline V gene lookup returns CDR1 SGHRS and CDR2 YFSETQ. CDR3 sequence reads: CASSLGRPGDSPLHF. CDR3 bases: TGCGCCAGCAGCTTGGGACGTCCGGGTGATTCACCCCTCCACTTT.

The chain joins TRBV6-1 to TRBJ2-5; no clear D gene. CDR1 MNHNS and CDR2 SASEGT come from the germline V gene. V gave up 4 bases and J gave up 13 bases, with 19 bases separating them. The CDR3 extends over 13 amino acids. The CDR3 nucleotides are TGTGCCAGCAGTGTCTGGCTCGAAGTTGAGGTGTACTTC. This encodes CASSVWLEVEVYF.

The rearrangement links TRBV19 to TRBJ2-2; 8 nucleotides agree with TRBD1. The germline gives CDR1 LNHDA, CDR2 SQIVND (reference sequence). The CDR3 totals 17 residues. The V segment lost 2 bases and the J segment 4 bases; nucleotides outside the gene matches: 9. CDR3 amino acids: CASSIMMVTGVTGELFF. The CDR3 DNA sequence: TGTGCCAGTAGTATAATGATGGTGACAGGGGTCACCGGGGAGCTGTTTTTT.

This clone was seen only a few times. The chain is built from TRBV6-1 and TRBJ1-5; unclear D gene. Germline V gene sequence: CDR1 MNHNS, CDR2 SASEGT. The CDR3 totals 13 residues. Trimming stripped 6 bases from V and 1 base from J, with 7 bases between. The CDR3 reads CASRRISNQPQHF. The CDR3 DNA is TGTGCCAGCAGGAGAATAAGCAATCAGCCCCAGCATTTT.

A word on this clone: At one end the junction does not follow the germline gene, possibly because of a read error. The V and J genes are TRBV7-9 and TRBJ2-1, with TRBD2 matching 10 bases. Germline V CDR1 and CDR2: SEHNR, FQNEAQ (reference sequence). The CDR3 length is 14 residues. CDR3 loop: CASSIAGGGNEQFF. The DNA of the CDR3 is TGTGCCAGCAGCATAGCGGGAGGTGGAAATGAGCAGTTCTTC.

The table lists this clone with a few counts. The chain's CDR3 is CASSLTGTLAFF. In DNA, the CDR3 is TGTGCCAGCAGCTTGACCGGGACACTGGCTTTCTTT. The gene calls are TRBV7-9 and TRBJ1-1; D might be TRBD1 (6 bases). Germline CDR1 is SEHNR and CDR2 is FQNEAQ (reference sequence). The CDR3 has 12 amino acids. Trimming removed 3 bases from V and 11 bases from J, with 13 bases in between.

The J gene is TRBJ2-5, the V gene TRBV6-6; 7 bases line up with TRBD1. CDR3 size: 16 residues. J was trimmed by 1 base and V by 2 bases; bases with no gene match: 7. Germline V gene sequence: CDR1 MNHNY, CDR2 SVGAGI (reference sequence). The CDR3 spells CASSYLGGGLQETQYF. The CDR3 DNA is TGTGCCAGCAGTTACCTAGGGGGCGGCCTCCAAGAGACCCAGTACTTC.

This chain joins TRBV4-3 and TRBJ2-2, with D possibly being TRBD1 (5 bases). Trimming took off 0 bases at V and 5 bases at J, with 13 bases between the two ends. Germline CDR1 LGHNA, CDR2 YSLEER. This CDR3 has 16 residues. The CDR3 DNA reads as TGCGCCAGCAGCCAAGATAGCCAGGGCTATACCGGGGAGCTGTTTTTT. It translates to CASSQDSQGYTGELFF.

V is TRBV5-6 and J is TRBJ2-1; 8 bases fit TRBD2. The V gene's germline CDR1 is SGHDT and CDR2 YYEEEE. After removal of 4 bases from V and 0 bases from J, the junction contained 6 bases not matched to a gene. The CDR3 is 16 amino acids. In DNA, the CDR3 is TGTGCCAGCAGCCTCCTCGCGGGAGGCTCCTACAATGAGCAGTTCTTC. Residues: CASSLLAGGSYNEQFF.

The chain links TRBV7-6 to TRBJ2-5, with D maybe TRBD1 (6 bases). Trimming left V 1 base short and J 5 bases short, with 14 bases between. CDR3 length: 15 residues. Germline CDR1 and CDR2: SGHVS and FNYEAQ. CDR3 sequence: CASSLDPGALETQYF. CDR3 nucleotide sequence: TGTGCCAGCAGCTTAGATCCAGGGGCCCTCGAGACCCAGTACTTC.

V usage is TRBV30 and J usage is TRBJ2-1; perhaps TRBD1 as D (6 bases). V was cut by 1 base and J by 12 bases, with 10 bases left in between. The germline gives CDR1 GTSNPN, CDR2 SVGIG (reference sequence). The CDR3 runs 11 residues. CDR3 DNA: TGTGCCTGGAGTGCGACAGGTGTGCAGTTCTTC. It is translated as CAWSATGVQFF.

The chain carries TRBV7-9 and TRBJ2-3; D is unclear. The CDR3 covers 13 residues. V lost 4 bases, J lost 0 bases, and 5 bases lay in between. CDR1 and CDR2 (germline): SEHNR, FQNEAQ (reference sequence). The CDR3 DNA reads as TGTGCCAGCAGCTCGACTAGCACAGATACGCAGTATTTT. Translating gives CASSSTSTDTQYF. The variable domain in full, completed from reference TRBV7-9 and TRBJ2-3, reads DTGVSQNPRHKITKRGQNVTFRCDPISEHNRLYWYRQTLGQGPEFLTYFQNEAQLEKSRLLSDRFSAERPKGSFSTLEIQRTEQGDSAMYLCASSSTSTDTQYFGPGTRLTVL.

CDR3: CASSLGTGANQPQHF. The CDR3, as DNA: TGTGCCAGCAGTCTAGGGACAGGGGCCAATCAGCCCCAGCATTTT. This chain uses TRBV27 with TRBJ1-5, with 10 positions matching TRBD1. The germline gives CDR1 MNHEY, CDR2 SMNVEV (reference sequence). The CDR3 runs 15 residues. V lost 5 bases, J lost 3 bases, and 4 bases stayed unmatched.

J is TRBJ2-7 and V is TRBV7-3; TRBD2 might be the D (5 bases). CDR3 length: 17 amino acids. Germline V gene sequence: CDR1 SGHTA, CDR2 FQGTGA. The V gene lost 0 bases and the J gene lost 2 bases, with 17 bases spanning the gap. This CDR3 reads CASSLTSPVGNAYEQYF. CDR3 DNA: TGTGCCAGCAGCTTAACGTCGCCAGTCGGGAACGCCTACGAGCAGTACTTC.

The rearrangement joins TRBV10-3 to TRBJ2-7; 8 nucleotides align to TRBD1. The CDR3 spans 14 residues. Germline assignment: CDR1 ENHRY and CDR2 SYGVKD. V lost 1 base, J lost 5 bases, and 4 bases stayed unmatched. Written as DNA, the CDR3 is TGTGCCATCAGTGAGTGGGCAGGGGGCCACGAGCAGTACTTC. Translation: CAISEWAGGHEQYF.

V usage is TRBV6-5 and J usage is TRBJ1-6; possibly TRBD1 for D (6 bases). Trimming stripped 6 bases from V and 4 bases from J, with 10 bases between. There are 14 residues in the CDR3. Germline V gene sequence: CDR1 MNHEY, CDR2 SVGAGI. The CDR3 protein is CASSRGAYNSPLHF. For the CDR3, the DNA is TGTGCCAGCAGCCGGGGGGCGTATAATTCACCCCTCCACTTT.

The rearrangement links TRBV18 to TRBJ1-1; 8 bases fit TRBD1. Germline CDR1 KGHSH, CDR2 LQKENI. Trimming removed 3 bases from V and 5 bases from J; junction bases left unmatched: 5. The length of the CDR3 is 14 residues. As DNA, the CDR3 is TGTGCCAGCTCACCGCAGGGGGCCGAGACTGAAGCTTTCTTT. Protein: CASSPQGAETEAFF.

The CDR3 region has the DNA TGCGCCAGCAGCCAAGATTTCCTAGCGGGGGGATACAATGAGCAGTTCTTC. It codes for CASSQDFLAGGYNEQFF. The chain is built from TRBV4-1 and TRBJ2-1; TRBD2 aligns across 11 bases. CDR1 MGHRA and CDR2 YSYEKL come from the germline V gene. V was pared by 0 bases and J by 4 bases, with 5 bases of the junction left unmatched. The CDR3 has 17 amino acids.

This clone was picked up a small number of times. This rearrangement joins TRBV5-6 to TRBJ2-5; D remains ambiguous. This CDR3 spans 13 amino acids. Germline V CDR1 and CDR2: SGHDT, YYEEEE. The ends were cut back, 3 bases at V and 1 base at J, with 7 bases in the middle. CDR3 bases: TGTGCCAGCAGCTACTATCGCCAAGAGACCCAGTACTTC. Its translation is CASSYYRQETQYF.